Following are 6 T cell receptor beta chains from one sample sequenced in a study of blood T cell repertoires in COVID-19. Produced via immunoSEQ multiplex PCR; TCRdb's table is partial and in-frame only. The top ten clones hold approximately 5% of a sample with some 370,000 clones, roughly four fifths of them seen once. Sequenced input: PBMCs or T cells enriched from blood (not recorded which). All receptors come from a woman between 50 and 59 years old who had recovered from COVID-19.

The chain is built from TRBV13 and TRBJ2-3; D gene uncertain. Trimming pared 0 bases from V and 5 bases from J, leaving 12 bases between. The CDR3 is 15 residues long. Per the germline V gene, CDR1 is PRHDT and CDR2 is FYEKMQ (reference sequence). The CDR3: CASSLGGSLGDTQYF. The CDR3 coding sequence is TGTGCCAGCAGCTTAGGGGGTAGCCTGGGAGATACGCAGTATTTT. Together with reference TRBV13 and TRBJ2-3, the CDR3 gives the full variable domain: AAGVIQSPRHLIKEKRETATLKCYPIPRHDTVYWYQQGPGQDPQFLISFYEKMQSDKGSIPDRFSAQQFSDYHSELNMSSLELGDSALYFCASSLGGSLGDTQYFGPGTRLTVL.

DNA for the CDR3: TGTGCCAGCAGCTTAAGCCAGGGGAGCTATGGCTACACCTTC. Its translation: CASSLSQGSYGYTF. The gene calls are TRBV7-9 and TRBJ1-2, with D maybe TRBD1 (6 bases). Trimming removed 2 bases at V and 4 bases at J, with 11 bases between. The CDR3 covers 14 residues. Germline V CDR1 and CDR2: SEHNR, FQNEAQ (reference sequence).

The V gene is TRBV11-2, the J gene TRBJ1-6, with a weak D call TRBD1 (5 bases). This CDR3 is 14 amino acids long. The ends were cut back, 1 base at V and 8 bases at J, with 9 bases in the middle. Germline V gene lookup returns CDR1 SGHAT and CDR2 FQNNGV. This CDR3 reads CASSLGGGYSPLHF. Here the CDR3 DNA reads TGTGCCAGCAGCTTAGGGGGGGGGTATTCACCCCTCCACTTT.

This chain joins TRBV2 and TRBJ1-3; D might be TRBD1 (6 bases). The CDR3 loop spans 15 amino acids. V lost 7 bases, J lost 0 bases, and 13 bases lay in between. The germline gives CDR1 SNHLY, CDR2 FYNNEI. The CDR3 DNA reads TGTGCCAGCAATGTGGGAGGGGGCTCTGGAAACACCATATATTTT. Its translation: CASNVGGGSGNTIYF.

V usage is TRBV6-5 and J usage is TRBJ2-3; D remains ambiguous. Germline V lookup: CDR1 MNHEY, CDR2 SVGAGI. The CDR3 is 14 amino acids. V was shortened by 2 bases and J by 4 bases, with 10 bases between the two germline ends. The CDR3 region is CASSYPLPADTQYF. The CDR3 coding sequence is TGTGCCAGCAGTTACCCTCTCCCAGCAGATACGCAGTATTTT.

The chain joins TRBV6-6 to TRBJ1-1; TRBD1 matches at 9 bases. In germline, CDR1 is MNHNY, CDR2 SVGAGI (reference sequence). The CDR3 sequence is 13 residues long. The CDR3 spells CTIGTGTNTEAFF. CDR3 nucleotides: TGTACGATCGGGACAGGGACCAACACTGAAGCTTTCTTT.